The 24 T cell receptor beta chains below were found in one sample sequenced in a study of OX40 agonist ivuxolimab in advanced cancers. TCRdb's copy holds only in-frame clones and misses some; the assay was immunoSEQ multiplex PCR. The table shows some 87,000 clones, with around nine tenths occurring only once. The material was CD4+ or CD8+ T cells sorted from blood, obtained in a trial of the OX40 agonist ivuxolimab. All receptors derive from an adult with an advanced solid tumor such as melanoma, head and neck, liver or kidney cancer.

This clone showed up just once. This CDR3 reads CASSLVTSGGTDTQYF. The CDR3 nucleotides read TGCGCCAGCAGCTTAGTAACTAGCGGGGGCACAGATACGCAGTATTTT. The chain joins TRBV5-1 to TRBJ2-3, with 10 positions matching TRBD2. V lost 2 bases, J lost 1 base, and 4 bases stayed unmatched. Germline V gene sequence: CDR1 SGHRS, CDR2 YFSETQ. The CDR3 covers 16 residues.

This clone has just one count. The chain joins TRBV25-1 to TRBJ1-1; the match to TRBD1 covers 8 bases. The CDR3 runs to 12 residues. Germline trimming cut 2 bases from V and 11 bases from J; bases unmatched to any gene: 4. CDR1 and CDR2 from the germline V gene are MGHDK and SYGVNS. In DNA form, the CDR3 reads TGTGCCAGCAGTGAAGACAGGGGATGGGCTTTCTTT. Encoded protein: CASSEDRGWAFF.

This clone was detected once. The chain carries TRBV6-6 and TRBJ2-2, with 11 bases that match TRBD1. The V segment lost 6 bases and the J segment 5 bases; nucleotides outside the gene matches: 5. The CDR3 length is 15 residues. From germline, CDR1 is MNHNY and CDR2 SVGAGI (reference sequence). The CDR3 coding sequence is TGTGCCAGCAGCGGACAGGGGGCGGGAACCGGGGAGCTGTTTTTT. As protein: CASSGQGAGTGELFF.

The V and J genes are TRBV7-3 and TRBJ1-1, with D possibly TRBD1 on 5 matching bases. The CDR3 is 15 amino acids. Trimming took off 0 bases at V and 0 bases at J, with 8 bases between the two ends. The germline gives CDR1 SGHTA, CDR2 FQGTGA. CDR3 in amino acids: CASSLTGGMNTEAFF. In nucleotides, the CDR3 is TGTGCCAGCAGCTTAACGGGGGGGATGAACACTGAAGCTTTCTTT.

This clone has a handful of counts. The rearrangement uses TRBV27 and TRBJ1-2; TRBD1 agrees at 8 bases. CDR1 and CDR2 (germline): MNHEY, SMNVEV (reference sequence). The CDR3 loop spans 15 amino acids. J lost 4 bases, V lost 4 bases, and 8 bases had no gene match. The CDR3 region is CASSSGTGPLYGYTF. The DNA for the CDR3 is TGTGCCAGCAGTTCGGGGACAGGCCCCCTCTATGGCTACACCTTC.

The rearrangement links TRBV6-1 to TRBJ1-3, with D hard to call. V was pared by 8 bases and J by 2 bases, with 13 bases between. The CDR3 consists of 14 residues. Germline values: CDR1 MNHNS, CDR2 SASEGT. The CDR3, as DNA: TGTGCCAGCGGCGCGAAGTGGGCTGGAAACACCATATATTTT. This translates into CASGAKWAGNTIYF.

The rearrangement links TRBV6-1 to TRBJ2-1, with no clear D. With 2 bases removed from V and 0 bases from J, the gap between germline ends came to 14 bases. The germline V gene has CDR1 MNHNS and CDR2 SASEGT. The CDR3 consists of 17 residues. CDR3 residues: CASSEPRISSSYNEQFF. DNA of the CDR3: TGTGCCAGCAGTGAACCCCGCATCTCAAGCTCCTACAATGAGCAGTTCTTC.

The chain has TRBV9 and TRBJ2-6, with TRBD1 identical over 7 bases. Germline V gene data show CDR1 as SGDLS and CDR2 as YYNGEE. The CDR3 runs 16 residues. V lost 0 bases, J lost 4 bases, and 4 bases stayed unmatched. CDR3 sequence reads: CASSVEGAGGANVLTF. In nucleotides, the CDR3 is TGTGCCAGCAGCGTAGAGGGGGCGGGCGGGGCCAACGTCCTGACTTTC.

V usage is TRBV6-1 and J usage is TRBJ1-1, with 9 bases identical to TRBD1. The CDR3 is 14 amino acids. Trimming took 4 bases from V and 11 from J; bases not matched to a gene: 11. The V gene's germline CDR1 is MNHNS and CDR2 SASEGT. DNA for the CDR3: TGTGCCAGCAGTGGGCTTTCGGGGACAGGGATGGCTTTCTTT. This translates into CASSGLSGTGMAFF.

This chain links TRBV6-5 with TRBJ2-1; 9 positions agree with TRBD2. The CDR3 has 15 residues. V was pared by 2 bases and J by 9 bases, with 8 bases of the junction left unmatched. Germline V gives CDR1 MNHEY, CDR2 SVGAGI. The CDR3 spells CASSYAGGGDREQFF. CDR3 nucleotide sequence: TGTGCCAGCAGTTACGCTGGCGGGGGGGATCGTGAGCAGTTCTTC.

The genes are TRBV9 and TRBJ1-5; D is ambiguous. CDR1 is SGDLS, CDR2 YYNGEE, per germline. The V gene lost 4 bases and the J gene lost 1 base, with 9 bases spanning the gap. This CDR3 is built from 14 residues. The CDR3 coding sequence is TGTGCCAGCAGCCCGGGAAGAAGCAATCAGCCCCAGCATTTT. Encoded protein: CASSPGRSNQPQHF.

The sample holds one count of this clone. V is TRBV7-9 and J is TRBJ2-3; 12 positions agree with TRBD2. The CDR3 covers 16 residues. The junction had 5 bases not matched to a gene; V was cut back by 5 bases and J by 2 bases. Per germline, CDR1 SEHNR and CDR2 FQNEAQ (reference sequence). The CDR3 DNA reads as TGTGCCAGCAGCGCGAGGACTAGCGGGAACACAGATACGCAGTATTTT. This codes for CASSARTSGNTDTQYF.

This clone was detected a few times. The V call is TRBV27, the J call TRBJ1-1; possible D gene TRBD1, 6 bases. This CDR3 has 15 residues. Germline loops: CDR1 MNHEY, CDR2 SMNVEV (reference sequence). The ends were cut back, 6 bases at V and 0 bases at J, with 14 bases in the middle. The DNA of the CDR3 is TGTGCCAGCAGACTCGCGGACAGATTGAACACTGAAGCTTTCTTT. Protein: CASRLADRLNTEAFF.

The gene calls are TRBV30 and TRBJ2-3; 7 bases match TRBD2. Germline V gene sequence: CDR1 GTSNPN, CDR2 SVGIG (reference sequence). With V trimmed by 4 bases and J by 2 bases, 6 bases remained unmatched. The CDR3 is made up of 14 amino acids. The CDR3 region is CAWTRDYYTDTQYF. The CDR3 bases are TGTGCCTGGACCCGGGACTATTACACAGATACGCAGTATTTT. The full variable domain, completed using reference TRBV30 and TRBJ2-3, is SQTIHQWPATLVQPVGSPLSLECTVEGTSNPNLYWYRQAAGRGLQLLFYSVGIGQISSEVPQNLSASRPQDRQFILSSKKLLLSDSGFYLCAWTRDYYTDTQYFGPGTRLTVL.

V is TRBV11-3 and J is TRBJ2-5, with 9 positions matching TRBD2. Germline V gives CDR1 SGHNT, CDR2 YENEEA. With V trimmed by 5 bases and J by 2 bases, 9 bases remained unmatched. CDR3 length equals 16 residues. In DNA, the CDR3 is TGTGCCAGCAGCCCTTCGGGGGCGGGAGGGCAAGAGACCCAGTACTTC. This encodes CASSPSGAGGQETQYF.

This chain joins TRBV6-5 and TRBJ2-7; possibly TRBD1 for D (6 bases). CDR1 and CDR2 (germline): MNHEY, SVGAGI. The length of the CDR3 is 15 residues. V shed 4 bases and J shed 2 bases, with 15 bases lying between them. The CDR3 DNA is TGTGCCAGCAGTTCTACAGGGAGAGTCGCCTACGAGCAGTACTTC. Its protein is CASSSTGRVAYEQYF.

The V and J genes are TRBV5-1 and TRBJ2-3; no clear D. The ends were cut back, 7 bases at V and 5 bases at J, with 11 bases in the middle. This CDR3 has 12 amino acids. Germline-derived CDR1 and CDR2 are SGHRS and YFSETQ. The CDR3 is CASSPSQDTQYF. In DNA form, the CDR3 reads TGCGCCAGCTCCCCATCCCAAGATACGCAGTATTTT.

J is TRBJ2-4 and V is TRBV27; 7 bases fit TRBD2. Looked up from germline, CDR1 is MNHEY and CDR2 is SMNVEV (reference sequence). V dropped 6 bases and J dropped 1; count of bases not matched to a gene: 9. CDR3 size: 16 residues. CDR3: CASSPIWGGAKNIQYF. CDR3 nucleotide sequence: TGTGCCAGCAGCCCGATCTGGGGGGGGGCCAAAAACATTCAGTACTTC.

The chain carries TRBV30 and TRBJ2-6; D assignment may be TRBD1 or TRBD2 (6 bases each). Germline CDR1 and CDR2: GTSNPN and SVGIG (reference sequence). Trimming removed 4 bases from V and 4 bases from J, with 11 bases in between. The CDR3 is made up of 14 amino acids. CDR3 sequence: CAWNGGRGANVLTF. DNA of the CDR3: TGTGCCTGGAATGGGGGGCGAGGGGCCAACGTCCTGACTTTC. The entire variable domain, with the rest obtained from reference TRBV30 and TRBJ2-6, is as follows: SQTIHQWPATLVQPVGSPLSLECTVEGTSNPNLYWYRQAAGRGLQLLFYSVGIGQISSEVPQNLSASRPQDRQFILSSKKLLLSDSGFYLCAWNGGRGANVLTFGAGSRLTVL.

The V call is TRBV7-2, the J call TRBJ1-6, with TRBD1 matching over 7 bases. Germline lookup yields CDR1 SGHTA and CDR2 FQGNSA. The CDR3 loop spans 14 amino acids. J gave up 6 bases and V 4 bases, and 3 bases lay outside the gene matches. CDR3 amino acids: CASSSGQANSPLHF. The CDR3 DNA sequence: TGTGCCAGCAGCTCCGGACAGGCTAATTCACCCCTCCACTTT.

This clone was counted a few times. The chain couples TRBV5-1 to TRBJ1-2; 9 bases map to TRBD1. The ends lost 4 bases at V and 7 bases at J; junction bases unmatched: 8. The CDR3 runs 14 residues. CDR1 SGHRS and CDR2 YFSETQ come from the germline V gene. The CDR3 DNA reads TGCGCCAGCAGCATAAGACAGGGGGGAGGTGGCTACACCTTC. Amino acids: CASSIRQGGGGYTF.

The CDR3 loop reads CASSLDSGGAAYGYTF. Written as DNA, the CDR3 is TGTGCCAGCAGCTTAGATTCCGGGGGCGCGGCCTATGGCTACACCTTC. The chain uses TRBV7-2 and TRBJ1-2; maybe TRBD1 (6 bases). The V end lost 1 base, the J end lost 4 bases, and 16 bases lay between the germline ends. The germline V gene encodes CDR1 SGHTA and CDR2 FQGNSA. CDR3 length: 16 amino acids.

The chain joins TRBV5-5 to TRBJ2-7; perhaps TRBD2 as D (6 bases). Trimming cost V 3 bases and J 7 bases, with 17 bases left between them. The germline V gene encodes CDR1 SGHKS and CDR2 YYEKEE (reference sequence). This CDR3 has 14 residues. The CDR3 protein is CASSWDLGRGEQYF. In DNA, the CDR3 is TGTGCCAGCAGCTGGGACTTGGGGCGAGGAGAGCAGTACTTC.

The chain has TRBV18 and TRBJ2-7; TRBD2 matches at 10 bases. Germline lookup yields CDR1 KGHSH and CDR2 LQKENI. The CDR3 spans 15 residues. V shed 3 bases, J shed 2 bases, and the junction held 4 bases outside the gene matches. In DNA form, the CDR3 reads TGTGCCAGCTCACCTAAAAGCGGGGGGGCCTACGAGCAGTACTTC. This translates into CASSPKSGGAYEQYF.